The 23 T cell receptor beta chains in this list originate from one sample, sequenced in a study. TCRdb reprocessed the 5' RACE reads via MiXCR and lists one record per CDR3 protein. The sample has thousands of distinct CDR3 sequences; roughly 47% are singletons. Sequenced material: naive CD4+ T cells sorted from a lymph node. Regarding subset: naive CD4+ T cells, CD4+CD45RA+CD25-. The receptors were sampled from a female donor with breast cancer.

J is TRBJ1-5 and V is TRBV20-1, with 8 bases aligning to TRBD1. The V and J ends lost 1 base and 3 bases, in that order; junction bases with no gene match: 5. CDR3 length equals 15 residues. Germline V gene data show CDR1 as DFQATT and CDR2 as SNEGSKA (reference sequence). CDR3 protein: CSARGQGTHNQPQHF. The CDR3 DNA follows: TGCAGTGCTAGAGGACAGGGGACCCACAATCAGCCCCAGCATTTT.

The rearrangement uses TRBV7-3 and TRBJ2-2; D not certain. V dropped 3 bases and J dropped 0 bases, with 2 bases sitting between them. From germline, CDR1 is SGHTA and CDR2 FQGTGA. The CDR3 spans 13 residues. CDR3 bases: TGTGCCAGCAGCTTGTCGAACACCGGGGAGCTGTTTTTT. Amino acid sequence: CASSLSNTGELFF. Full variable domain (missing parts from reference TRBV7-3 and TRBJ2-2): GAGVSQTPSNKVTEKGKYVELRCDPISGHTALYWYRQSLGQGPEFLIYFQGTGAADDSGLPNDRFFAVRPEGSVSTLKIQRTERGDSAVYLCASSLSNTGELFFGEGSRLTVL.

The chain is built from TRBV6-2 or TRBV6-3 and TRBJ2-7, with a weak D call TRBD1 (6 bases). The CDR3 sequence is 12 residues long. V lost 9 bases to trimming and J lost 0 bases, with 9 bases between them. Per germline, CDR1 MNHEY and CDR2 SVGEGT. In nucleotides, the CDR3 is TGTGCCAGTGGACAGTCCTCCTACGAGCAGTACTTC. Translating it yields CASGQSSYEQYF.

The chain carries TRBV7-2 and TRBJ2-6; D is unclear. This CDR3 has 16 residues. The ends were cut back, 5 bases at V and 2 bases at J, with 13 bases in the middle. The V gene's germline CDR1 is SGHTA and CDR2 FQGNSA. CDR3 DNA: TGTGCCAGCAGCCTGGGTCTCCTCGCTGGGGCCAACGTCCTGACTTTC. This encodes CASSLGLLAGANVLTF.

This CDR3 reads CASSLKGDRSQNTEAFF. The CDR3 DNA sequence: TGTGCCAGCAGTTTGAAAGGGGATCGCTCCCAAAACACTGAAGCTTTCTTT. The chain employs TRBV12-3 or TRBV12-4 and TRBJ1-1; weak D call: TRBD1 (5 bases). The CDR3 loop spans 17 amino acids. V was cut by 3 bases and J by 2 bases, with 19 bases left in between.

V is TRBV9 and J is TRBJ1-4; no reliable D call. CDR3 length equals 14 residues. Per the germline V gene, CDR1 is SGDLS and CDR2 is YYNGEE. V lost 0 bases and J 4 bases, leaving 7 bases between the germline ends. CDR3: CASSVGSLNEKLFF. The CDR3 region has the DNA TGTGCCAGCAGCGTAGGGTCACTTAATGAAAAACTGTTTTTT.

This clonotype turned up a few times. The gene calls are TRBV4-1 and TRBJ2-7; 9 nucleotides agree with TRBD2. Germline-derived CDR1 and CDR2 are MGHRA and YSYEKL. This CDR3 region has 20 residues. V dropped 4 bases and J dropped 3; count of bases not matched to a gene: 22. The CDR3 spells CASSLGETGTSTSLYYEQYF. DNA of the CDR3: TGCGCCAGCAGCCTGGGGGAAACCGGGACTAGCACGTCTCTTTACTACGAGCAGTACTTC.

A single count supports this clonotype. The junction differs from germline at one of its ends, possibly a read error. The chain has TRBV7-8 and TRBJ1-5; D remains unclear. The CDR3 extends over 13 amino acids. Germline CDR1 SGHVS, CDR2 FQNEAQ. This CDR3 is CASSLVGPQPRHF. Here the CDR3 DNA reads TGTGCCAGCAGCTTAGTCGGCCCGCAGCCCCGGCATTTT.

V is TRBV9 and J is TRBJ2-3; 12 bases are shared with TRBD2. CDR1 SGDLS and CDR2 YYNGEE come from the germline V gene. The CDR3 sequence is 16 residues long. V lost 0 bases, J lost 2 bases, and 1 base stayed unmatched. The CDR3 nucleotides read TGTGCCAGCAGCGTAGCTAGCGGGGGGGCCACAGATACGCAGTATTTT. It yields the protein CASSVASGGATDTQYF. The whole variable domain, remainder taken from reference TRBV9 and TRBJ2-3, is DSGVTQTPKHLITATGQRVTLRCSPRSGDLSVYWYQQSLDQGLQFLIQYYNGEERAKGNILERFSAQQFPDLHSELNLSSLELGDSALYFCASSVASGGATDTQYFGPGTRLTVL.

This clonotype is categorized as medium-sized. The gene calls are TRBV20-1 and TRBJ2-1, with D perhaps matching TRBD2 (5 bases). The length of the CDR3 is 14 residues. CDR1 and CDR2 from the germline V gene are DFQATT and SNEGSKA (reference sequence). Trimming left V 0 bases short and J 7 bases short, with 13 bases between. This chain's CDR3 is CSAREPLEANEQFF. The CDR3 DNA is TGCAGTGCTAGAGAACCACTAGAGGCTAATGAGCAGTTCTTC.

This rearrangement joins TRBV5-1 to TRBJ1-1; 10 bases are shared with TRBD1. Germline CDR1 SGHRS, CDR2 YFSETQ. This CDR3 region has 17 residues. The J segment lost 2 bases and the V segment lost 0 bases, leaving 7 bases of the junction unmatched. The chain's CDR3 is CASSLGPRTGGNTEAFF. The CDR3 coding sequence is TGCGCCAGCAGCTTGGGCCCCCGGACAGGGGGTAACACTGAAGCTTTCTTT.

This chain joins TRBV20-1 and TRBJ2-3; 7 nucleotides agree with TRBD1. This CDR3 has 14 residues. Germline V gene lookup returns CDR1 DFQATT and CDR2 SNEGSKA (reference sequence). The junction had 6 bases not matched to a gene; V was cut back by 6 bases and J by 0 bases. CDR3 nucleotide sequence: TGCAGTGCGGGTGGGACAGCGAGCACAGATACGCAGTATTTT. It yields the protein CSAGGTASTDTQYF.

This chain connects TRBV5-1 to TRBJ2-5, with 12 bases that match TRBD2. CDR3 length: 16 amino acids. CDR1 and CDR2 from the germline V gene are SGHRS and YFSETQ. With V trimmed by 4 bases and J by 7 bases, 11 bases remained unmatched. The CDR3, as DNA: TGCGCCAGCAGCCAGTTACCTTTGACTAGCGGGGGGACCCAGTACTTC. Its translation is CASSQLPLTSGGTQYF. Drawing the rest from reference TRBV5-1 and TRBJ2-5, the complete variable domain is KAGVTQTPRYLIKTRGQQVTLSCSPISGHRSVSWYQQTPGQGLQFLFEYFSETQRNKGNFPGRFSGRQFSNSRSEMNVSTLELGDSALYLCASSQLPLTSGGTQYFGPGTRLLVL.

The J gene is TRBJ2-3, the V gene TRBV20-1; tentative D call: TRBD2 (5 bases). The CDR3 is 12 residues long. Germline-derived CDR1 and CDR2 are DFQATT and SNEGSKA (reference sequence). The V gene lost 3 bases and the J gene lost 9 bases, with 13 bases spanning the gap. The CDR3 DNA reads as TGCAGTGCTAGGGGCCCAACTAGAACGCAGTATTTT. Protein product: CSARGPTRTQYF.

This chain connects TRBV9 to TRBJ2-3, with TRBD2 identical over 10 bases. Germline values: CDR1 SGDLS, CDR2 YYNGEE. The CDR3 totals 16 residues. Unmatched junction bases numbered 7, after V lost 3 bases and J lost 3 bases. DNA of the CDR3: TGTGCCAGCAGCGACCGGACTAGCGGAAGTACAGATACGCAGTATTTT. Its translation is CASSDRTSGSTDTQYF. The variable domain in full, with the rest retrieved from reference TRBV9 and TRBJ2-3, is DSGVTQTPKHLITATGQRVTLRCSPRSGDLSVYWYQQSLDQGLQFLIQYYNGEERAKGNILERFSAQQFPDLHSELNLSSLELGDSALYFCASSDRTSGSTDTQYFGPGTRLTVL.

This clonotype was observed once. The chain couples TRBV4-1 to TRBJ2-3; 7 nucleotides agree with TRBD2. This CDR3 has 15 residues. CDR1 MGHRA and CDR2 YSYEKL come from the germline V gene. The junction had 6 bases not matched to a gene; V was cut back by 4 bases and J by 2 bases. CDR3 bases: TGCGCCAGCAGCCTCCGGGGGGACCCCACAGATACGCAGTATTTT. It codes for CASSLRGDPTDTQYF.

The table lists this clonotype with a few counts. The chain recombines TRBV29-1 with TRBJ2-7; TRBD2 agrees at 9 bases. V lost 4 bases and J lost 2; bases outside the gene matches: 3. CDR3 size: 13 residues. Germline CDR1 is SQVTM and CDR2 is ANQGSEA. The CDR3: CSVGLAGTYEQYF. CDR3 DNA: TGCAGCGTTGGTCTAGCGGGGACCTACGAGCAGTACTTC.

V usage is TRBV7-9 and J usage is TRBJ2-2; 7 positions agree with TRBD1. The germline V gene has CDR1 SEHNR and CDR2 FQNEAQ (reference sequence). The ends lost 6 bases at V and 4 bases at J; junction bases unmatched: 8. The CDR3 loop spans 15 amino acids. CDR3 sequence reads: CASSFTGASTGELFF. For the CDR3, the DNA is TGTGCCAGCAGTTTCACAGGGGCAAGCACCGGGGAGCTGTTTTTT.

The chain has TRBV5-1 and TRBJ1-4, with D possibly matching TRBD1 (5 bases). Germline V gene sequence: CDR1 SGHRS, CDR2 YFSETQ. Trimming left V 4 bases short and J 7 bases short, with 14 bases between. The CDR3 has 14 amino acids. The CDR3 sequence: CASSLDGGFEKLFF. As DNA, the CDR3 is TGCGCCAGCAGCCTTGATGGGGGATTTGAAAAACTGTTTTTT. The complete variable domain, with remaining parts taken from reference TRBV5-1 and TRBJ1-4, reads KAGVTQTPRYLIKTRGQQVTLSCSPISGHRSVSWYQQTPGQGLQFLFEYFSETQRNKGNFPGRFSGRQFSNSRSEMNVSTLELGDSALYLCASSLDGGFEKLFFGSGTQLSVL.

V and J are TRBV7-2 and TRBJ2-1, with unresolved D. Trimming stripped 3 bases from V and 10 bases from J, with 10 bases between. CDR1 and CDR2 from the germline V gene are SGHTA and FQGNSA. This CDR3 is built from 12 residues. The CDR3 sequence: CASSFGGREQFF. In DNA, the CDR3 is TGTGCCAGCAGCTTTGGTGGCAGGGAGCAGTTCTTC.

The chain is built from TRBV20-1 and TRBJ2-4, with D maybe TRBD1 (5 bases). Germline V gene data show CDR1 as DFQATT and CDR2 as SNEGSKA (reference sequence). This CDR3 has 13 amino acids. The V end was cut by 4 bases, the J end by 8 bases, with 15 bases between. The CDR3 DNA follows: TGCAGTGCTAAAAGTCCAGGGCTGGACATTCAGTACTTC. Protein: CSAKSPGLDIQYF.

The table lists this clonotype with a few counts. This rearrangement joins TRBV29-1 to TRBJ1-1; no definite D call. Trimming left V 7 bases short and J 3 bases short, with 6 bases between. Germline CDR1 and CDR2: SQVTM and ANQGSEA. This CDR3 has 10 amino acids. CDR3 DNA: TGCAGCGGATCAGACACTGAAGCTTTCTTT. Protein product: CSGSDTEAFF. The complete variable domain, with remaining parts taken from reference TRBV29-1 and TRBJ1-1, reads SAVISQKPSRDICQRGTSLTIQCQVDSQVTMMFWYRQQPGQSLTLIATANQGSEATYESGFVIDKFPISRPNLTFSTLTVSNMSPEDSSIYLCSGSDTEAFFGQGTRLTVV.

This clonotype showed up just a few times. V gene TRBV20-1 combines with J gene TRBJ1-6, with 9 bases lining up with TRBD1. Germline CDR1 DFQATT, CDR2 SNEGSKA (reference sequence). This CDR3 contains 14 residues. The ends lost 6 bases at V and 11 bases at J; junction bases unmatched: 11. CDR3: CSAEDRGQGAPLHF. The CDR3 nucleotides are TGCAGTGCAGAGGACAGGGGACAAGGGGCACCCCTCCACTTT.